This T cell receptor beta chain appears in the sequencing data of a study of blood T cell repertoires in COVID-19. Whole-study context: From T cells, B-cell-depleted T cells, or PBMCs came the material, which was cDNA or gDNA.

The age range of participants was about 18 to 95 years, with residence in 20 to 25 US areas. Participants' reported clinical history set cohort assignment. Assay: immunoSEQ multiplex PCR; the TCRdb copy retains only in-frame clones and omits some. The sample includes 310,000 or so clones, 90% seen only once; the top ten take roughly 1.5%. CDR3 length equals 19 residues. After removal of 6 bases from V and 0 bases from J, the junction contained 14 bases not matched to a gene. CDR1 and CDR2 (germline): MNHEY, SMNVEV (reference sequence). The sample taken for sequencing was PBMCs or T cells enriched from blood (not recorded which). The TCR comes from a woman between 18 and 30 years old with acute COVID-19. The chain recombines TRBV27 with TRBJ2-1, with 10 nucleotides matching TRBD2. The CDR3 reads CASSPFGTSDSSSYNEQFF. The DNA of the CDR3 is TGTGCCAGCAGCCCTTTCGGGACTAGCGATTCGTCCTCCTACAATGAGCAGTTCTTC.